What follows are 8 T cell receptor beta chains derived from one specimen sequenced in a study of cytomegalovirus exposure and HLA in healthy donors. The PCR ran on 60 Vbeta and 13 Jbeta primers. TCRdb's copy holds only in-frame clones and misses some; the assay was immunoSEQ multiplex PCR. The sample contains around 150,000 clones, 65% to 85% of which appear only once. The source material was PBMCs. These receptors originate from a woman in her 30s in good health and CMV-seropositive.

This chain uses TRBV11-2 with TRBJ2-3; 9 bases match TRBD2. The length of the CDR3 is 12 residues. Germline CDR1 reads SGHAT; CDR2 reads FQNNGV. The V and J ends lost 5 bases and 13 bases, in that order; junction bases with no gene match: 7. In DNA form, the CDR3 reads TGTGCCAGCAGCCCTCAGCGGGGGGTCGAGTATTTT. Its translation: CASSPQRGVEYF.

The rearrangement uses TRBV27 and TRBJ1-1; D call uncertain. This CDR3 has 17 amino acids. Germline CDR1 reads MNHEY; CDR2 reads SMNVEV (reference sequence). Deletions cut 0 bases from V and 0 bases from J, with 14 bases between. CDR3 sequence: CASSLSFGVGLNTEAFF. CDR3 in DNA: TGTGCCAGCAGTTTATCATTCGGGGTGGGTTTGAACACTGAAGCTTTCTTT.

V gene TRBV13 combines with J gene TRBJ2-1, with TRBD2 matching over 8 bases. CDR3 length: 15 residues. The V gene end was trimmed by 4 bases and the J gene end by 6 bases; junction bases not matched to a gene: 8. In germline, CDR1 is PRHDT, CDR2 FYEKMQ (reference sequence). CDR3: CASSSTRGGPNEQFF. For the CDR3, the DNA is TGTGCCAGCAGCTCCACACGGGGGGGCCCCAATGAGCAGTTCTTC.

The chain is built from TRBV5-1 and TRBJ2-7; 9 bases align to TRBD1. The V gene end was trimmed by 4 bases and the J gene end by 5 bases; junction bases not matched to a gene: 4. The CDR3 spans 13 residues. Germline values: CDR1 SGHRS, CDR2 YFSETQ. The CDR3 sequence is CASSRGQGDEQYF. DNA for the CDR3: TGCGCCAGCAGCCGGGGACAGGGAGACGAGCAGTACTTC.

The rearrangement joins TRBV6-6 to TRBJ1-2, with D hard to call. This CDR3 region has 9 residues. Germline CDR1 and CDR2: MNHNY and SVGAGI (reference sequence). V lost 6 bases to trimming and J lost 12 bases, with 8 bases between them. CDR3: CASSSQDTF. CDR3 sequence (DNA): TGTGCCAGCAGCTCACAAGACACCTTC.

The chain employs TRBV7-9 and TRBJ1-5; D is unresolved. Trimming removed 4 bases from V and 2 bases from J, with 12 bases in between. The germline V gene encodes CDR1 SEHNR and CDR2 FQNEAQ (reference sequence). There are 15 residues in the CDR3. The CDR3 sequence: CASSSLVVGNQPQHF. The DNA for the CDR3 is TGTGCCAGCAGCTCACTTGTTGTAGGCAATCAGCCCCAGCATTTT.

This chain uses TRBV6-6 with TRBJ2-5, with D perhaps TRBD1 (6 bases). This CDR3 is 14 amino acids long. V was shortened by 5 bases and J by 3 bases, with 13 bases between the two germline ends. CDR1 is MNHNY and CDR2 is SVGAGI in the germline V gene (reference sequence). CDR3 amino acids: CASSIPPGEETQYF. The DNA of the CDR3 is TGTGCCAGCAGTATCCCCCCAGGGGAAGAGACCCAGTACTTC.

A single count supports this clone. The chain employs TRBV7-9 and TRBJ1-2, with 7 positions matching TRBD1. V lost 4 bases and J lost 4; bases outside the gene matches: 6. The CDR3 is made up of 14 amino acids. The germline V gene encodes CDR1 SEHNR and CDR2 FQNEAQ (reference sequence). The CDR3 loop is CASSSGQAFYGYTF. The CDR3 nucleotides read TGTGCCAGCAGCTCAGGACAGGCCTTCTATGGCTACACCTTC.